This T cell receptor (beta chain) emerged from a study of blood T cells in healthy people across ages. Comments on this clonotype: The junction shows a germline mismatch at one end, possibly a read error.

A second roughly 7 to 11 cycle PCR used barcoded and J-beta primers. TCRdb re-called the 5' RACE reads with MiXCR, one entry per CDR3 protein. The sample lists fewer than 950,000 distinct CDR3 sequences; around half were seen once. The CDR3 totals 11 residues. The receptor was derived from a man of 80 years or more in good health. The sample taken for sequencing was blood. The V and J genes are TRBV12-3 or TRBV12-4 and TRBJ2-3; the D gene is possibly TRBD2 (5 bases). The CDR3 here is CARSPRGYAYF. CDR3 in DNA: TGTGCCCGCAGTCCTCGGGGATACGCGTATTTT.